A single sample is the source of the 8 T cell receptor beta chains below, sequenced in a study of OX40 agonist ivuxolimab in advanced cancers. Here immunoSEQ multiplex PCR was the method, and the copy in TCRdb shows in-frame clones only, minus some. The table includes approximately 90,000 clones, approximately 89% detected once. The sample consisted of CD4+ or CD8+ T cells sorted from blood, taken in a trial of the OX40 agonist ivuxolimab. These receptors all come from an adult with an advanced solid tumor such as melanoma, head and neck, liver or kidney cancer.

The chain couples TRBV7-2 to TRBJ2-7, with TRBD2 matching over 12 bases. The J segment lost 1 base and the V segment lost 3 bases, leaving 7 bases of the junction unmatched. This CDR3 has 17 residues. Germline-derived CDR1 and CDR2 are SGHTA and FQGNSA. This CDR3 is CASSFARTSGNSYEQYF. The CDR3 coding sequence is TGTGCCAGCAGCTTTGCAAGGACTAGCGGGAATTCCTACGAGCAGTACTTC.

The chain is built from TRBV25-1 and TRBJ2-1; 10 bases align to TRBD1. The germline V gene encodes CDR1 MGHDK and CDR2 SYGVNS. The ends lost 5 bases at V and 7 bases at J; junction bases unmatched: 8. CDR3 size: 15 residues. The DNA for the CDR3 is TGTGCCAGCAGTCCACAGGGGACAGGGGCGAATGAGCAGTTCTTC. Translated, it gives CASSPQGTGANEQFF.

The CDR3 region is CASSPLQGVFAEAFF. In DNA form, the CDR3 reads TGTGCCAGCTCACCACTTCAGGGGGTATTTGCGGAAGCTTTCTTT. J is TRBJ1-1 and V is TRBV18; 7 nucleotides line up with TRBD1. In germline, CDR1 is KGHSH, CDR2 LQKENI. Trimming removed 1 base from V and 8 bases from J; junction bases left unmatched: 10. The length of the CDR3 is 15 residues.

This clone was seen once. The chain is built from TRBV6-6 and TRBJ2-3, with D perhaps matching TRBD2 (6 bases). The CDR3 is made up of 14 amino acids. The V end was cut by 6 bases, the J end by 3 bases, with 13 bases between. Per germline, CDR1 MNHNY and CDR2 SVGAGI (reference sequence). The CDR3 loop reads CASRRRGGTDTQYF. CDR3 bases: TGTGCCAGCAGACGGCGGGGAGGAACAGATACGCAGTATTTT.

The chain has TRBV5-1 and TRBJ2-5, with D perhaps TRBD1 or TRBD2 (6 bases each). The germline V gene encodes CDR1 SGHRS and CDR2 YFSETQ. The V and J ends lost 1 base and 2 bases respectively, with 12 bases between them. This CDR3 is 15 amino acids long. The CDR3 sequence: CASSLTGARQETQYF. CDR3 bases: TGCGCCAGCAGCTTGACGGGGGCGAGGCAAGAGACCCAGTACTTC. The full variable domain, in which reference TRBV5-1 and TRBJ2-5 provide the parts outside the CDR3, is KAGVTQTPRYLIKTRGQQVTLSCSPISGHRSVSWYQQTPGQGLQFLFEYFSETQRNKGNFPGRFSGRQFSNSRSEMNVSTLELGDSALYLCASSLTGARQETQYFGPGTRLLVL.

This chain connects TRBV19 to TRBJ2-3, with 8 bases identical to TRBD1. V dropped 4 bases and J dropped 6; count of bases not matched to a gene: 6. Per germline, CDR1 LNHDA and CDR2 SQIVND (reference sequence). CDR3 length: 14 residues. The CDR3 is CASSTRTGMDTQYF. As DNA, the CDR3 is TGTGCCAGTAGTACCCGGACAGGGATGGATACGCAGTATTTT.

The V call is TRBV10-1, the J call TRBJ1-1, with TRBD1 identical over 9 bases. Losses at the gene ends were 2 bases for V and 0 bases for J; bases not matched to a gene: 1. This CDR3 comprises 15 residues. Germline loops: CDR1 WNHNN, CDR2 SYGVQD (reference sequence). The CDR3 is CASSEGQGMNTEAFF. The CDR3 bases are TGCGCCAGCAGTGAGGGACAGGGGATGAACACTGAAGCTTTCTTT.

This chain uses TRBV5-1 with TRBJ1-4; possibly TRBD1 for D (6 bases). CDR1 and CDR2 (germline): SGHRS, YFSETQ. This CDR3 is 15 amino acids long. V lost 5 bases and J 4 bases, leaving 15 bases between the germline ends. CDR3 protein: CASRRGPDSNEKLFF. In nucleotides, the CDR3 is TGCGCCAGCAGACGAGGCCCGGACAGTAATGAAAAACTGTTTTTT.